The 18 T cell receptor beta chains reported below all come from one sample, sequenced in a study of blood T cell repertoires in COVID-19. Produced via immunoSEQ multiplex PCR; TCRdb's table is partial and in-frame only. The repertoire consists of about 54,000 clones, with about nine tenths occurring once and the leading ten covering approximately 8%. Specimen: peripheral blood. The receptors here all came from a man aged 55 to 70 with active COVID-19.

The V call is TRBV14, the J call TRBJ2-1; 10 bases match TRBD1. This CDR3 region has 15 residues. Losses at the gene ends were 3 bases for V and 4 bases for J; bases not matched to a gene: 3. Germline CDR1 and CDR2: SGHDN and FVKESK. CDR3 sequence: CASSQWTGGYNEQFF. The CDR3 DNA is TGTGCCAGCAGCCAGTGGACAGGGGGTTACAATGAGCAGTTCTTC.

J is TRBJ2-1 and V is TRBV5-1, with TRBD2 matching over 11 bases. This CDR3 spans 15 amino acids. Germline CDR1 reads SGHRS; CDR2 reads YFSETQ. After removal of 4 bases from V and 6 bases from J, the junction contained 6 bases not matched to a gene. The CDR3 coding sequence is TGCGCCAGCAGCCCCGGGACTAGCGGTCTCAATGAGCAGTTCTTC. Translating gives CASSPGTSGLNEQFF.

This clone was counted between two and nine times. The genes are TRBV7-8 and TRBJ1-6, with 9 nucleotides matching TRBD1. The V segment lost 7 bases and the J segment 8 bases; nucleotides outside the gene matches: 3. The germline CDR1 and CDR2 sequences are SGHVS and FQNEAQ. The CDR3 has 13 amino acids. The CDR3 sequence is CASKGQGDSPLHF. CDR3 nucleotide sequence: TGTGCCAGCAAGGGACAGGGCGATTCACCCCTCCACTTT.

The chain is built from TRBV11-2 and TRBJ2-5; no firm D call. The V and J ends lost 3 bases and 5 bases respectively, with 16 bases between them. The CDR3 is 15 amino acids. Looked up from germline, CDR1 is SGHAT and CDR2 is FQNNGV. The CDR3 coding sequence is TGTGCCAGCAGCTTCCCGCACTACGCAAGGGAGACCCAGTACTTC. Residues: CASSFPHYARETQYF.

The J gene is TRBJ2-3, the V gene TRBV11-2; possibly TRBD2 for D (6 bases). Germline assignment: CDR1 SGHAT and CDR2 FQNNGV. The CDR3 covers 14 residues. V was trimmed by 0 bases and J by 4 bases, leaving 8 bases between them. CDR3 protein: CASSLELAPDTQYF. CDR3 bases: TGTGCCAGCAGCTTAGAACTAGCCCCAGATACGCAGTATTTT.

The chain couples TRBV6-5 to TRBJ2-7; 8 positions agree with TRBD1. CDR1 is MNHEY and CDR2 is SVGAGI in the germline V gene. The trim removed 2 bases at V and 5 bases at J, leaving 5 bases unmatched. This CDR3 has 14 residues. The CDR3 here is CASSYGQGGNEQYF. CDR3 bases: TGTGCCAGCAGTTACGGACAGGGCGGGAACGAGCAGTACTTC.

This clone was observed once. The chain joins TRBV2 to TRBJ2-3, with D perhaps matching TRBD2 (6 bases). Germline V gene data show CDR1 as SNHLY and CDR2 as FYNNEI. V was pared by 8 bases and J by 9 bases, with 12 bases between. This CDR3 contains 11 residues. CDR3 nucleotide sequence: TGTGCCAGCCACCGGGACTTCACGCAGTATTTT. Protein sequence: CASHRDFTQYF.

The rearrangement links TRBV27 to TRBJ1-2; perhaps TRBD1 as D (6 bases). V lost 3 bases to trimming and J lost 1 base, with 9 bases between them. The CDR3 has 14 amino acids. Germline V lookup: CDR1 MNHEY, CDR2 SMNVEV (reference sequence). Written as DNA, the CDR3 is TGTGCCAGCAGTTTCGGGGGGCTTAACTATGGCTACACCTTC. Translated, it gives CASSFGGLNYGYTF.

This chain links TRBV9 with TRBJ2-1, with TRBD2 identical over 8 bases. V gave up 2 bases and J gave up 1 base; unmatched junction bases: 2. The CDR3 contains 15 residues. CDR1 is SGDLS and CDR2 is YYNGEE in the germline V gene. The CDR3 is CASSVSGVSYNEQFF. DNA of the CDR3: TGTGCCAGCAGCGTTAGCGGGGTTTCCTACAATGAGCAGTTCTTC.

The chain's CDR3 is CASSFSQGRRTDTQYF. The CDR3 DNA follows: TGCGCCAGCAGCTTCAGTCAGGGGCGCCGCACAGATACGCAGTATTTT. The rearrangement uses TRBV5-1 and TRBJ2-3; tentatively, D is TRBD1 (6 bases). Per germline, CDR1 SGHRS and CDR2 YFSETQ. This CDR3 spans 16 amino acids. V was shortened by 2 bases and J by 1 base, with 14 bases between the two germline ends. The complete variable domain, with remaining parts taken from reference TRBV5-1 and TRBJ2-3, reads KAGVTQTPRYLIKTRGQQVTLSCSPISGHRSVSWYQQTPGQGLQFLFEYFSETQRNKGNFPGRFSGRQFSNSRSEMNVSTLELGDSALYLCASSFSQGRRTDTQYFGPGTRLTVL.

The chain's CDR3 is CASSEALGLAGGRKEETQYF. In DNA form, the CDR3 reads TGTGCCAGCAGTGAAGCGCTTGGGCTAGCGGGAGGGAGGAAGGAAGAGACCCAGTACTTC. This chain connects TRBV6-1 to TRBJ2-5; 12 bases fit TRBD2. The germline V gene has CDR1 MNHNS and CDR2 SASEGT. The CDR3 sequence is 20 residues long. V was pared by 0 bases and J by 3 bases, with 14 bases of the junction left unmatched.

The chain combines TRBV2 with TRBJ2-1, with TRBD2 matching over 8 bases. Germline V gene sequence: CDR1 SNHLY, CDR2 FYNNEI. V dropped 3 bases and J dropped 8; count of bases not matched to a gene: 9. CDR3 length equals 15 residues. The DNA of the CDR3 is TGTGCCAGCAGTGAGAGCGGGAGAGTGGTCTATGAGCAGTTCTTC. This codes for CASSESGRVVYEQFF.

The J gene is TRBJ2-3, the V gene TRBV27; 12 positions match TRBD2. Germline V gene lookup returns CDR1 MNHEY and CDR2 SMNVEV (reference sequence). The J segment lost 1 base and the V segment lost 7 bases, leaving 3 bases of the junction unmatched. This CDR3 has 15 amino acids. CDR3 in amino acids: CASIRLAGGTDTQYF. DNA of the CDR3: TGTGCCAGCATACGACTAGCGGGAGGCACAGATACGCAGTATTTT.

The chain combines TRBV29-1 with TRBJ2-5; perhaps TRBD2 as D (5 bases). The germline V gene encodes CDR1 SQVTM and CDR2 ANQGSEA. V lost 4 bases, J lost 4 bases, and 13 bases lay in between. CDR3 length equals 13 residues. In DNA, the CDR3 is TGCAGCGTTGTTAAGGCGGGTGTAGAGACCCAGTACTTC. This translates into CSVVKAGVETQYF. The full variable domain, completed using reference TRBV29-1 and TRBJ2-5, is SAVISQKPSRDICQRGTSLTIQCQVDSQVTMMFWYRQQPGQSLTLIATANQGSEATYESGFVIDKFPISRPNLTFSTLTVSNMSPEDSSIYLCSVVKAGVETQYFGPGTRLLVL.

V gene TRBV6-8 combines with J gene TRBJ2-3; the match to TRBD2 covers 9 bases. The CDR3 loop spans 14 amino acids. The V gene end was trimmed by 10 bases and the J gene end by 1 base; junction bases not matched to a gene: 6. Germline-derived CDR1 and CDR2 are MNHGY and SAAAGT. CDR3 DNA sequence: TGTGCCAAGTCCCGGACTAGCGGCACAGATACGCAGTATTTT. It translates to CAKSRTSGTDTQYF.

This rearrangement joins TRBV15 to TRBJ2-2; 12 nucleotides agree with TRBD2. Germline assignment: CDR1 LNHNV and CDR2 YYDKDF (reference sequence). The CDR3 runs 18 residues. Losses at the gene ends were 2 bases for V and 1 base for J; bases not matched to a gene: 5. This CDR3 is CATSRRVLAGGNTGELFF. Written as DNA, the CDR3 is TGTGCCACCAGCAGACGAGTACTAGCGGGAGGGAACACCGGGGAGCTGTTTTTT.

V is TRBV7-9 and J is TRBJ1-2, with D maybe TRBD1 (5 bases). Germline values: CDR1 SEHNR, CDR2 FQNEAQ (reference sequence). CDR3 length: 16 residues. The V and J ends lost 1 base and 2 bases respectively, with 14 bases between them. DNA for the CDR3: TGTGCCAGCAGCTTAGTGCGCAGGGCCATAAACTATGGCTACACCTTC. Its protein is CASSLVRRAINYGYTF. Drawing the rest from reference TRBV7-9 and TRBJ1-2, the complete variable domain is DTGVSQNPRHKITKRGQNVTFRCDPISEHNRLYWYRQTLGQGPEFLTYFQNEAQLEKSRLLSDRFSAERPKGSFSTLEIQRTEQGDSAMYLCASSLVRRAINYGYTFGSGTRLTVV.

The V and J genes are TRBV7-8 and TRBJ2-7; D is undetermined. CDR1 SGHVS and CDR2 FQNEAQ come from the germline V gene. The CDR3 covers 13 residues. The germline V and J ends were trimmed by 0 bases and 6 bases, with 9 bases remaining between them. In DNA, the CDR3 is TGTGCCAGCAGCTTAGCGCCCAGTCGCGAGCAGTACTTC. Encoded protein: CASSLAPSREQYF.